Only one count was recorded for the clone carrying this T cell receptor beta chain. The record originates from a study of blood T cell repertoires in COVID-19. Turning to the study itself: Samples of COVID-19 (acute and convalescent) were obtained from the United States, Italy and Spain.

The method was immunoSEQ multiplex PCR; TCRdb's version includes in-frame clones alone and lacks a portion of them. The table shows roughly 200,000 clones, with 86% occurring only once. Germline values: CDR1 MDHEN, CDR2 SYDVKM. The CDR3 runs 14 residues. Trimming removed 5 bases from V and 6 bases from J; junction bases left unmatched: 4. The receptor's source is a woman aged 45-65 years with COVID-19, enrolled during active disease. The genes are TRBV28 and TRBJ1-6; the match to TRBD1 covers 7 bases. The sample taken for sequencing was peripheral blood. The CDR3 reads CASSLRQGNSPLHF. The CDR3 DNA reads TGTGCCAGCAGTCTCCGACAGGGTAATTCACCCCTCCACTTT. Variable domain in full (rest from reference TRBV28 and TRBJ1-6): DVKVTQSSRYLVKRTGEKVFLECVQDMDHENMFWYRQDPGLGLRLIYFSYDVKMKEKGDIPEGYSVSREKKERFSLILESASTNQTSMYLCASSLRQGNSPLHFGNGTRLTVT.